This entry is about one TCR beta chain. This clone's antigen is unknown. Base qualities are missing; no much larger clone stands one base away. Per the publication, the time point label means: more than 40 days after influenza vaccine administration. The sample is drawn from a study of response to subunit inactivated influenza vaccine (dated by TCRdb to about 2018). Regarding the study in general: The study used deep quantitative T cell receptor repertoire profiling to track responses to a trivalent subunit inactivated influenza vaccine. Overall results and qualifications from the work: It was suggested by the authors that each seasonal influenza vaccination may recruit only a limited number of new T cells.

V is pruned by 5 bases and J by 4 bases, leaving 6 bases of the junction without a gene match. Taken from cysteine to phenylalanine, the CDR3 has 16 residues. Of the read, only the CDR3 DNA is kept; its 48 bases are in frame from base 1. The germline V gene sets CDR1 to SGHTA and CDR2 to FQGNSA. Receptor libraries were prepared by RT-PCR. TCRdb shows the sequencer as Illumina HiSeq 2500. TCRdb reprocessed the public reads (quality trimming at Q25 with fastp, clone calling with MiXCR) and kept in-frame beta chains. Each CDR3 protein gets just one entry, which takes the most common genes and DNA from the rows behind it. A total of approximately 500,000 distinct CDR3 sequences appear in this sample, 10% to 15% of them only once. The ten largest clones take up 13% of the sample.

This material consisted of PBMCs from blood, taken about 6 weeks after vaccination. The origin of this receptor is a man in his fifties or sixties who received an inactivated influenza vaccine. Donor details come from another sample of the same person, matched by shared clones. The chain is encoded by TRBV7-2 joined to TRBJ2-1; 12 bases in the middle match TRBD2. CDR3 protein: CASSVTSGGRYNEQFF. The DNA sequence is given as TGTGCCAGCAGCGTGACTAGCGGGGGTCGATACAATGAGCAGTTCTTC. The variable domain in full, with residues beyond the CDR3 obtained from the reference TRBV7-2 and TRBJ2-1 genes, is GAGVSQSPSNKVTEKGKDVELRCDPISGHTALYWYRQSLGQGLEFLIYFQGNSAPDKSGLPSDRFSAERTGGSVSTLTIQRTQQEDSAVYLCASSVTSGGRYNEQFFGPGTRLTVL.